A selection of T cell receptor beta chains follows, all from one sample in a study of CD8 T cells in ankylosing spondylitis. TCRdb re-analysed the 5' RACE reads in MiXCR, keeping a single row per CDR3 protein. Of just over 350,000 distinct CDR3 sequences listed, 20% are singletons. Sample: blood, either unsorted or a sorted T cell fraction (not recorded which). These receptors originate from a male donor with ankylosing spondylitis or in good health (not recorded which). CDR3s leave out the opening cysteine and the closing phenylalanine or tryptophan. The D gene is left open where the match is weak.

ASSQDGAGVRWY	TRBJ2-7	TRBD2	TRBV4-2
ASSLEPHLKLF	TRBJ1-4	NA	TRBV5-1
ASRVLGTTDTQY	TRBJ2-3	NA	TRBV27
ASSQSAGGITDTQY	TRBJ2-3	TRBD2	TRBV4-2
ASTGTGGPTGELF	TRBJ2-2	TRBD1	TRBV7-9
AWSVGPIYEQY	TRBJ2-7	NA	TRBV30
ASSVGGGSGTEAF	TRBJ1-1	NA	TRBV9
ASSPESLRGDTQY	TRBJ2-3	NA	TRBV18
ASSRLGGYKETQY	TRBJ2-5	TRBD2	TRBV12-3/TRBV12-4
ASSLGEYGYSYNEQF	TRBJ2-1	NA	TRBV12-3/TRBV12-4
ASSPTRESYEQY	TRBJ2-7	NA	TRBV27
ASSLDLVAGELF	TRBJ2-2	NA	TRBV11-2
SAGDRGTDTQY	TRBJ2-3	TRBD1	TRBV29-1
ASSYSGGDIEGQF	TRBJ2-1	TRBD1	TRBV6-5
ASSIAGTYNEQF	TRBJ2-1	TRBD2	TRBV10-2
AISESLRLYEQY	TRBJ2-7	NA	TRBV10-3
ASSPGLRTGELF	TRBJ2-2	NA	TRBV3-1
ASSPGTGGHYEQY	TRBJ2-7	TRBD1	TRBV27
ASTKPGGLTDTQY	TRBJ2-3	NA	TRBV11-2
ASSLDLRGPDSPLH	TRBJ1-6	TRBD1	TRBV7-9
ASSLIFGAEAF	TRBJ1-1	NA	TRBV11-2
ASARDLNTEAF	TRBJ1-1	NA	TRBV12-5
ASSQGFSNQPQH	TRBJ1-5	NA	TRBV4-1
ASRSLGTYNEQF	TRBJ2-1	NA	TRBV12-3/TRBV12-4
ATRPTGTRPRETQY	TRBJ2-5	NA	TRBV6-1
SVDRDGANYGYT	TRBJ1-2	NA	TRBV29-1
ASSPDTISYEQY	TRBJ2-7	NA	TRBV28
ASSFDGVLSDTQY	TRBJ2-3	NA	TRBV5-1
ASILRGLSYNEQF	TRBJ2-1	TRBD1	TRBV3-1